The 15 T cell receptor beta chains below all came from one sample that was sequenced in a study of glioma-infiltrating T cells. Amplification of TCR alpha and beta CDR3 regions from RNA used iRepertoire nested multiplex PCR. TCRdb passed the multiplex PCR reads through MiXCR, listing each CDR3 protein once. The sample shows approximately 100,000 distinct CDR3 sequences, about 30% of them seen only once. Sequencing used glioma tissue, nonneoplastic brain tissue, or PBMCs (not recorded which). Source of these receptors: a human donor with low-grade glioma or glioblastoma, undergoing nonglioma brain surgery, or in good health (not recorded which).

The CDR3 sequence: CASRPQPGTNTDTQYF. The CDR3 DNA reads as TGTGCCAGCAGACCCCAACCGGGGACCAACACAGATACGCAGTATTTT. This chain joins TRBV2 and TRBJ2-3; D is tentatively TRBD1 or TRBD2 (5 bases each). The ends were cut back, 6 bases at V and 2 bases at J, with 18 bases in the middle. This CDR3 has 16 residues. Germline V CDR1 and CDR2: SNHLY, FYNNEI. The whole variable domain, remainder taken from reference TRBV2 and TRBJ2-3, is EPEVTQTPSHQVTQMGQEVILRCVPISNHLYFYWYRQILGQKVEFLVSFYNNEISEKSEIFDDQFSVERPDGSNFTLKIRSTKLEDSAMYFCASRPQPGTNTDTQYFGPGTRLTVL.

This clonotype was detected a few times. The J gene is TRBJ2-7, the V gene TRBV7-6; TRBD1 aligns across 9 bases. Looked up from germline, CDR1 is SGHVS and CDR2 is FNYEAQ. The CDR3 contains 13 residues. J lost 6 bases, V lost 5 bases, and 5 bases had no gene match. CDR3 loop: CASSRDREGEQYF. CDR3 bases: TGTGCCAGCAGCAGGGACAGGGAAGGCGAGCAGTACTTC.

This clonotype was observed many times. The chain combines TRBV11-2 with TRBJ2-5, with 7 bases identical to TRBD2. The CDR3 extends over 14 amino acids. Per germline, CDR1 SGHAT and CDR2 FQNNGV. The V and J ends lost 5 bases and 2 bases, in that order; junction bases with no gene match: 5. This CDR3 reads CASSVGGGQETQYF. In DNA, the CDR3 is TGTGCCAGCAGCGTTGGGGGGGGGCAAGAGACCCAGTACTTC.

The table lists this clonotype with a count of one. This chain links TRBV6-5 with TRBJ1-5; D is ambiguous. The CDR3 is 18 amino acids. V shed 0 bases and J shed 4 bases, with 19 bases lying between them. Germline assignment: CDR1 MNHEY and CDR2 SVGAGI. CDR3 residues: CASSYSTDFHGANQPQHF. In nucleotides, the CDR3 is TGTGCCAGCAGTTACTCGACCGACTTTCACGGCGCGAATCAGCCCCAGCATTTT.

Worth noting for this clonotype: This clone may be a read error of a much larger clone one base away. The chain has TRBV14 and TRBJ1-4, with D perhaps TRBD1 (6 bases). Germline values: CDR1 SGHDN, CDR2 FVKESK. The CDR3 has 13 residues. This chain's CDR3 is CDNQHLSGARVSF. The CDR3 DNA reads TGTGACAACCAACACCTTTCGGGGGCCCGGGTCTCTTTT.

This clonotype was recorded a few times. The gene calls are TRBV7-9 and TRBJ1-1; 8 bases align to TRBD1. The length of the CDR3 is 14 residues. CDR1 and CDR2 (germline): SEHNR, FQNEAQ (reference sequence). The J segment lost 6 bases and the V segment lost 3 bases, leaving 6 bases of the junction unmatched. In DNA, the CDR3 is TGTGCCAGCAGCTTCTCAGGGGGCGACGCTGAAGCTTTCTTT. Its translation is CASSFSGGDAEAFF.

This clonotype was counted many times. J is TRBJ1-3 and V is TRBV3-1; D uncertain. Trimming pared 3 bases from V and 2 bases from J, leaving 8 bases between. This CDR3 spans 14 amino acids. The germline CDR1 and CDR2 sequences are LGHDT and YNNKEL (reference sequence). The CDR3 here is CASSQRAAGNTIYF. CDR3 coding DNA: TGTGCCAGCAGCCAGAGGGCCGCTGGAAACACCATATATTTT.

This clonotype was picked up one time. It may be a read error: a sequence one base away is much more abundant. V gene TRBV7-9 combines with J gene TRBJ2-7; a possible D gene is TRBD2 (7 bases). Germline V gives CDR1 SEHNR, CDR2 FQNEAQ (reference sequence). The CDR3 sequence is 15 residues long. CDR3 protein: CVSSTPYPGGHEQYF. DNA of the CDR3: TGTGTCAGCAGCACACCATATCCGGGGGGCCACGAGCAGTACTTC.

This clonotype was detected ten times or more. The chain links TRBV19 to TRBJ2-3; D perhaps matches TRBD2 (6 bases). This CDR3 has 14 residues. V was clipped by 8 bases and J by 0 bases, with 12 bases between them. CDR1 and CDR2 from the germline V gene are LNHDA and SQIVND (reference sequence). CDR3 residues: CASALAASTDTQYF. In DNA form, the CDR3 reads TGTGCCAGTGCCTTAGCGGCTAGCACAGATACGCAGTATTTT.

The chain joins TRBV19 to TRBJ2-5, with D possibly matching TRBD1 (6 bases). Between the trimmed V and J ends, which lost 9 bases and 1 base, there was a span of 18 bases. CDR3 size: 15 residues. Germline V CDR1 and CDR2: LNHDA, SQIVND (reference sequence). The CDR3 reads CASNHGRGRQETQYF. CDR3 DNA sequence: TGTGCCAGCAATCACGGCAGGGGACGCCAAGAGACCCAGTACTTC.

This clonotype was counted many times. The chain has TRBV6-1 and TRBJ2-4; TRBD1 matches at 7 bases. This CDR3 is built from 15 residues. V lost 6 bases to trimming and J lost 1 base; unmatched junction nucleotides: 6. Germline V gene lookup returns CDR1 MNHNS and CDR2 SASEGT. The CDR3 DNA is TGTGCCAGCAGACCCACACAGGGGGCCAAAAACATTCAGTACTTC. It specifies CASRPTQGAKNIQYF.

To note about this clonotype: One base away lies a much larger clone, so this may be a sequencing read error. This chain links TRBV7-2 with TRBJ2-5; possible D gene TRBD2, 7 bases. The germline V and J ends were trimmed by 5 bases and 5 bases, with 18 bases remaining between them. Germline assignment: CDR1 SGHTA and CDR2 FQGNSA. There are 15 residues in the CDR3. This CDR3 is CASSTGWGGQETQYF. The CDR3 DNA follows: TGTGCCAGCAGCACTGGTTGGGGGGGGCAGGAGACCCAGTACTTC.

This clonotype was counted ten times or more. The chain recombines TRBV15 with TRBJ2-7; D unresolved. This CDR3 is 14 amino acids long. V was shortened by 0 bases and J by 3 bases, with 9 bases between the two germline ends. Germline loops: CDR1 LNHNV, CDR2 YYDKDF (reference sequence). In DNA, the CDR3 is TGTGCCACCAGCAGAGAAAAGGGCGACTACGAGCAGTACTTC. Amino acid sequence: CATSREKGDYEQYF.

This clonotype came up many times. The CDR3 protein is CASRKQGGYEQYF. The CDR3 DNA is TGTGCCAGCAGAAAACAGGGGGGGTACGAGCAGTACTTC. The chain couples TRBV2 to TRBJ2-7; the D gene is possibly TRBD1 (8 bases). CDR1 and CDR2 from the germline V gene are SNHLY and FYNNEI. The V and J ends lost 6 bases and 4 bases respectively, with 13 bases between them. The CDR3 runs 13 residues.

V usage is TRBV30 and J usage is TRBJ1-1; 10 bases line up with TRBD1. J gave up 4 bases and V 8 bases, and 4 bases lay outside the gene matches. CDR1 is GTSNPN and CDR2 is SVGIG in the germline V gene (reference sequence). The CDR3 spans 12 residues. CDR3 coding DNA: TGTGCCCAAAGGACAGGGGGCACTGAAGCTTTCTTT. This sequence encodes CAQRTGGTEAFF.